This is a list of T cell receptor beta chains from one sample in a study of PD-1 blockade in classical Hodgkin lymphoma. Profiling relied on immunoSEQ multiplex PCR, and the TCRdb table lists in-frame clones only, not all of them. The table shows about 41,000 clones, with approximately 71% occurring only once. The sample consisted of peripheral blood mononuclear cells (PBMCs), taken before the fourth cycle of nivolumab. Source of these receptors: a human donor with classical Hodgkin lymphoma. Both conserved end residues are part of each CDR3. Fields, in order: J gene, clone size, D gene, V gene, CDR3 DNA, CDR3 protein. D genes are given only for firm matches. Part of the rows lack a size; the others show once, few, many or a class for expanded clones.

>TRBJ1-4|-|-|TRBV30
TGTGCCACACTGGAGGTCTTCGACAGCTCCCTCGGGATTTCTAATGAAAAACTGTTTTTT
CATLEVFDSSLGISNEKLFF
>TRBJ2-5|-|-|TRBV11-2
TGTGCCAGCAGCTCGATTGCGAACCAAGAGACCCAGTACTTC
CASSSIANQETQYF
>TRBJ2-7|-|TRBD1|TRBV5-6
TGTGCCAGCAGCTCGGGACAGGACTCCTACGAGCAGTACTTC
CASSSGQDSYEQYF
>TRBJ1-1|-|-|TRBV29-1
TGCAGCGTTGGAGGCACTGAAGCTTTCTTT
CSVGGTEAFF
>TRBJ2-7|-|TRBD2|TRBV6-1
TGTGCCAGCAGTGACCCGACTAGCGGGGGTTACGAGCAGTACTTC
CASSDPTSGGYEQYF
>TRBJ2-5|-|-|TRBV5-6
TGTGCCAGCAGCGCCTGGGAGGGGGCTTGGGAGACCCAGTACTTC
CASSAWEGAWETQYF
>TRBJ1-4|-|-|TRBV7-9
TGTGCCAGCAGCCCCCAGAGGTTGAGTAATGAAAAACTGTTTTTT
CASSPQRLSNEKLFF
>TRBJ2-5|once|-|TRBV19
TGTGCCAGTAGTAGTGGGTGGGGAGAGACCCAAGAGACCCAGTACTTC
CASSSGWGETQETQYF
>TRBJ1-6|few|-|TRBV10-3
TGTGCCATCAGTCCATCTGCCGGGTCACCCCTCCACTTT
CAISPSAGSPLHF
>TRBJ1-5|-|-|TRBV7-8
TGTGCCAGCAGCTTAGAGTTTTTTAGCAATCAGCCCCAGCATTTT
CASSLEFFSNQPQHF
>TRBJ2-4|once|-|TRBV10-1
TGCGCCAGCAGTGATAAGGTAGGGGATCCGGCCAAAAACATTCAGTACTTC
CASSDKVGDPAKNIQYF
>TRBJ1-2|-|TRBD1|TRBV7-9
TGTGCCAGCAGCTTTAGCACAGGGGGCCAGGGTGGCTACACCTTC
CASSFSTGGQGGYTF
>TRBJ2-2|-|-|TRBV6-1
TGTGCCAGCAGTGAAGCTGCAGGGGCAGCCAACACCGGGGAGCTGTTTTTT
CASSEAAGAANTGELFF
>TRBJ1-2|few|-|TRBV7-9
TGTGCCAGCAGCCGGGGCTTTTCCATTGGCTACACCTTC
CASSRGFSIGYTF
>TRBJ2-7|-|TRBD1|TRBV2
TGTGCCAGCAGGGAGACAGGGGACGAGCAGTACTTC
CASRETGDEQYF
>TRBJ1-1|-|-|TRBV10-3
TGTGCCATCAGTCTCGGGCAGGGCACCACTGAAGCTTTCTTT
CAISLGQGTTEAFF
>TRBJ1-2|medium-sized|-|TRBV4-1
TGCGCCAGCAGCCAAGGGATTCACGGGGCGGGAGGCTACACCTTC
CASSQGIHGAGGYTF
>TRBJ1-2|-|TRBD1|TRBV6-5
TGTGCCAGCAGTTTATACAGGGGCTCCAACATCTATGGCTACACCTTC
CASSLYRGSNIYGYTF
>TRBJ2-2|-|-|TRBV13
TGTGCCAGCAGCGCCCCCCCCGTCAGGGTGAAGCTGTTTTTT
CASSAPPVRVKLFF
>TRBJ1-4|-|-|TRBV6-5
TGTGCCAGCAGCCCGTATGCCCCCGAAAAACTGTTTTTT
CASSPYAPEKLFF
>TRBJ2-7|-|-|TRBV27
TGTGCCAGCAGTTTTGGTTTAGCCGAGCAGTACTTC
CASSFGLAEQYF
>TRBJ2-7|once|TRBD2|TRBV12-5
TGTGCTAGTGGTTACGGGGGGTTTTTACAGCAGTACTTC
CASGYGGFLQQYF
>TRBJ1-1|-|-|TRBV7-3
TGTGCCAGCAAAGTGAACAGGGAGAACACTGAAGCTTTCTTT
CASKVNRENTEAFF
>TRBJ1-1|-|-|TRBV18
TGTGCCAGCTCACCAGTCCCCGGGGGGAACACTGAAGCTTTCTTT
CASSPVPGGNTEAFF
>TRBJ2-2|-|TRBD1|TRBV2
TGTGCCAGTCTCCGGGACAGGGACGGGAACGGGGAGCTGTTTTTT
CASLRDRDGNGELFF
>TRBJ2-5|-|-|TRBV19
TGTGCCAGTAGTATCAGTGGGACTGACCAAGAGACCCAGTACTTC
CASSISGTDQETQYF
>TRBJ1-4|-|-|TRBV6-1
TGTGCCAGCAGTGAAAGCCAGGGAAGTGAAAAACTGTTTTTT
CASSESQGSEKLFF
>TRBJ1-4|-|-|TRBV15
TGTGCCACCAGCAGAGATAGGACCGGCGAAAAACTGTTTTTT
CATSRDRTGEKLFF
>TRBJ1-1|-|TRBD1|TRBV7-2
TGTGCCAGCAGCGTCACAGGGGGCAGAGGGGCTTTCTTT
CASSVTGGRGAFF
>TRBJ1-4|-|-|TRBV5-6
TGTGCCAGCAGCCTGGGGAGGCTTCGAAATGAAAAACTGTTTTTT
CASSLGRLRNEKLFF
>TRBJ1-3|-|-|TRBV15
TGTGCCACCAGCAAGCTCGGGGACATAGAGGGGCTTGGAAACACCATATATTTT
CATSKLGDIEGLGNTIYF
>TRBJ2-1|-|TRBD2|TRBV6-1
TGTGCCAGCAGTGACGGGACTAGCGGGGGGCTAAGTTGGAATGAGCAGTTCTTC
CASSDGTSGGLSWNEQFF
>TRBJ2-1|once|TRBD1|TRBV10-3
TGTGCCATCAGTGGAGAGACAGGGGCAGTGGATGAGCAGTTCTTC
CAISGETGAVDEQFF
>TRBJ2-3|-|-|TRBV6-1
TGTGCCAGCAGTGAACTGGCTAGCCTTAACACCCCCACAGATACGCAGTATTTT
CASSELASLNTPTDTQYF
>TRBJ2-2|-|-|TRBV7-9
TGTGCCAGCAGCCCAGCTAACACCGGGGAGCTGTTTTTT
CASSPANTGELFF
>TRBJ2-3|-|TRBD2|TRBV10-2
TGCGCCAGCAGTTACTCCGGGACTAGCGGGGGGGCCACAGATACGCAGTATTTT
CASSYSGTSGGATDTQYF
>TRBJ1-2|-|-|TRBV5-1
TGCGCCAGCAGCGAACCCAGGGCCTCGGGTGGGGAGTATGGCTACACCTTC
CASSEPRASGGEYGYTF
>TRBJ2-4|once|-|TRBV18
TGTGCCAGCCCCCGACAGGTAAACATTCAGTACTTC
CASPRQVNIQYF